Detailed here is one T cell receptor (beta chain). What it recognizes is unknown. Sequenced by immunoSEQ multiplex PCR; TCRdb stores in-frame clones only, minus some. The data show about 10,000 clones, less than 60% seen once. This CDR3 region has 17 residues. V shed 1 base and J 5 bases; nucleotides not matched to a gene: 13. Germline CDR1 reads GTSNPN; CDR2 reads SVGIG (reference sequence). Samples: about 28 days before transplant, then days 30, 100 and 180 after. This sample stems from a study of T cell clonotyping in hematopoietic cell transplantation. Points from the study as a whole: Cells were unsorted, so CD4 and CD8 contributions were not separated. Pathologically expanded recipient clonotypes increased progressively from day 30 to day 180 as diversity fell.

The TCR was taken from a female patient aged 50 to 60 who had an allogeneic stem cell transplant from an unrelated donor, so the T cells may come from the graft donor. Some clones in this sample may be carry-over from other donors' samples. The chain is built from TRBV30 and TRBJ2-5; 10 bases agree with TRBD2. Sample: peripheral blood mononuclear cells, taken 100 days after allogeneic stem cell transplant. DNA of the CDR3: TGTGCCTGGAGTGGTAAATTAGCGGGGGGCTACGGGGAGACCCAGTACTTC. The encoded protein is CAWSGKLAGGYGETQYF.